The clone carrying this T cell receptor (beta chain) appeared a few times. The target antigen is unknown. A much larger clone is a single base away; this may be a read error. The CDR3 contains 15 residues. Germline V gives CDR1 MNHEY, CDR2 SMNVEV (reference sequence). This entry comes from a study of T cells in Graves' hyperthyroidism and ophthalmopathy. The source material, RNA transcripts, was used to amplify TCR beta CDR3 regions. The TCR CDR3 first-round RT-PCR relied on the HTBI primer set. In TCRdb, the multiplex PCR reads were re-called with MiXCR into one record per CDR3 protein. The table records 470,000 or so distinct CDR3 sequences, 20% to 25% of them present only once. Overall study results and limits: Stable hyperthyroidism was separated from ophthalmopathy by a model based on 13 V-J features. Model output signaled ophthalmopathy a median about 6.3 months ahead of onset.

This sequence originates from a man between 18 and 29 years old with Graves' hyperthyroidism. The chain recombines TRBV27 with TRBJ2-5, with 11 bases matching TRBD2. Material: blood. The CDR3 reads CASSSLAGATETKYF. The CDR3 DNA reads TGTGCCAGCAGTTCACTAGCGGGGGCTACGGAGACCAAGTACTTC.